The rows below give T cell receptor beta chains drawn from one sample of a study of blood T cell repertoires in COVID-19. Sequencing used immunoSEQ multiplex PCR; TCRdb keeps in-frame clones, though not all of them. Of almost 250,000 clones listed, 85% to 90% are singletons. Sequenced sample: PBMCs or T cells enriched from blood (not recorded which). These TCRs come from a woman aged 25 to 39 who had recovered from COVID-19. The CDR3 runs from the conserved cysteine through the conserved F or W. The D gene is left open where the match is weak. Size is stated for part of the rows, as once, few or many counts, or as a class when the clone is expanded.

>16|.|TRBJ2-2|TRBV10-2|once
TGCGCCAGCAGGGGGCCAATCGAAAGACTCAGCGGGGAGCTGTTTTTT
CASRGPIERLSGELFF
>15|TRBD1|TRBJ2-5|TRBV7-2|few
TGTGCCAGCAGCTTCCAGACAGGGCAAGGAGAGACCCAGTACTTC
CASSFQTGQGETQYF
>15|.|TRBJ1-4|TRBV6-2/TRBV6-3|once
TGTGCCAGCAGTTTCCGGACAGAACTTAATGAAAAACTGTTTTTT
CASSFRTELNEKLFF
>16|.|TRBJ2-7|TRBV27|.
TGTGCCAGCAGTCAGCGGGGGCGGGACAGAGACTACGAGCAGTACTTC
CASSQRGRDRDYEQYF
>13|.|TRBJ2-2|TRBV7-2|few
TGTGCCAGCAGCCCAATCTACGCCGGGGAGCTGTTTTTT
CASSPIYAGELFF
>16|TRBD1|TRBJ1-2|TRBV4-3|.
TGCGCCAGCAGCCAAGACCTTGGACAGGGGGCGGTTGGCTACACCTTC
CASSQDLGQGAVGYTF
>13|.|TRBJ2-7|TRBV27|.
TGTGCCAGCAGGGGCGGGCAGCCCTACGAGCAGTACTTC
CASRGGQPYEQYF
>15|TRBD2|TRBJ2-1|TRBV5-6|.
TGTGCCAGCAGCTCTCTAGCGGATTCCTACAATGAGCAGTTCTTC
CASSSLADSYNEQFF
>17|.|TRBJ2-3|TRBV7-9|.
TGTGCCAGCAGCCCCGCGTTAGAAGGTGGGAGAAGAGATACGCAGTATTTT
CASSPALEGGRRDTQYF
>16|.|TRBJ2-7|TRBV5-1|.
TGCGCCAGCAGCTTGCGATCCGGACAGACCTCCTACGAGCAGTACTTC
CASSLRSGQTSYEQYF
>15|.|TRBJ1-6|TRBV6-2/TRBV6-3|.
TGTGCCAGCAGTTACTCCAGGGGCGGTAATTCACCCCTCCACTTT
CASSYSRGGNSPLHF
>16|TRBD1|TRBJ1-1|TRBV9|.
TGTGCCAGCAGCGTAGAGGGGACAGGGGTGAACACTGAAGCTTTCTTT
CASSVEGTGVNTEAFF
>14|.|TRBJ1-1|TRBV30|.
TGTGCCTGGAGTGTGGGGTACAGGCTCACTGAAGCTTTCTTT
CAWSVGYRLTEAFF
>15|.|TRBJ1-5|TRBV6-5|once
TGTGCCAGCAGGCCACAGGGATTCGGCAATCAGCCCCAGCATTTT
CASRPQGFGNQPQHF
>15|TRBD1|TRBJ1-3|TRBV5-6|.
TGTGCCAGCAGCACGGACAGGGGGCTCGGAAACACCATATATTTT
CASSTDRGLGNTIYF
>15|TRBD1|TRBJ1-2|TRBV19|.
TGTGCCAGTAGTGTTACCGGGACAGGTAACTATGGCTACACCTTC
CASSVTGTGNYGYTF
>15|.|TRBJ2-2|TRBV7-2|.
TGTGCCAGCAGACAAAGGGGGGGCAGCACCGGGGAGCTGTTTTTT
CASRQRGGSTGELFF
>17|TRBD2|TRBJ2-7|TRBV6-2/TRBV6-3|.
TGTGCCAGCAGTTACTCGGGCGGGAGAATCTACTCCTACGAGCAGTACTTC
CASSYSGGRIYSYEQYF
>15|.|TRBJ2-5|TRBV28|.
TGTGCCAGCTTTCCCCGGACTCCCCCGAGGGAGACCCAGTACTTC
CASFPRTPPRETQYF
>12|.|TRBJ2-1|TRBV12-3/TRBV12-4|.
TGTGCCAGCAGTTACTTTGGCAATGAGCAGTTCTTC
CASSYFGNEQFF
>13|.|TRBJ1-2|TRBV12-3/TRBV12-4|few
TGTGCCAGCAGTGGTACAGGGTCTGGTGGCTACACCTTC
CASSGTGSGGYTF
>14|.|TRBJ1-1|TRBV27|once
TGTGCCAGCAGTTTATATAGATCGAACACTGAAGCTTTCTTT
CASSLYRSNTEAFF
>16|.|TRBJ1-2|TRBV7-2|.
TGTGCCAGCAGCTTATTTAGGGGGTTTTATTTCTATGGCTACACCTTC
CASSLFRGFYFYGYTF
>18|TRBD2|TRBJ2-3|TRBV7-8|.
TGTGCCAGCATCCCGGGGGCCGCTAGCGGGCCCCCGAAAGATACGCAGTATTTT
CASIPGAASGPPKDTQYF
>13|TRBD1|TRBJ1-1|TRBV28|.
TGTGCCAGCAACGTGGGACAGTACACTGAAGCTTTCTTT
CASNVGQYTEAFF
>12|.|TRBJ2-7|TRBV5-4|.
TGTGCCAGCAGCTTTAACACCTACGAGCAGTACTTC
CASSFNTYEQYF
>16|TRBD1|TRBJ1-2|TRBV9|once
TGTGCCAGCAGCCGAGACCCAGGGGGCTTCGTCTATGGCTACACCTTC
CASSRDPGGFVYGYTF
>13|.|TRBJ2-7|TRBV5-1|.
TGCGCCAGCAGCTTGGCCGCGGTCCACGAGCAGTACTTC
CASSLAAVHEQYF
>16|TRBD2|TRBJ2-3|TRBV18|.
TGTGCCACCGAACTTGTAGCGGGAGGACGATTAGATACGCAGTATTTT
CATELVAGGRLDTQYF
>13|.|TRBJ2-7|TRBV6-2/TRBV6-3|.
TGTGCCAGCAGTTCCACCACCCGGGACGAGCAGTACTTC
CASSSTTRDEQYF
>12|.|TRBJ2-1|TRBV5-1|.
TGCGCCAGCAGCTTAAACACCAATGAGCAGTTCTTC
CASSLNTNEQFF
>15|TRBD1|TRBJ2-7|TRBV7-2|.
TGTGCCAGCAGCTTAGACCGGGACAGGGTAATAGAGCAGTACTTC
CASSLDRDRVIEQYF
>16|.|TRBJ1-1|TRBV28|.
TGTGCCAGCAGTCCCGCGGGGGGCGCAGGGTACACTGAAGCTTTCTTT
CASSPAGGAGYTEAFF
>15|TRBD2|TRBJ2-2|TRBV28|.
TGTGCCACCTCCCGACTAGCGGTGGACACCGGGGAGCTGTTTTTT
CATSRLAVDTGELFF
>14|TRBD1|TRBJ1-5|TRBV5-1|.
TGCGCCAGCAGCTTGGGGGACAGAAATCAGCCCCAGCATTTT
CASSLGDRNQPQHF